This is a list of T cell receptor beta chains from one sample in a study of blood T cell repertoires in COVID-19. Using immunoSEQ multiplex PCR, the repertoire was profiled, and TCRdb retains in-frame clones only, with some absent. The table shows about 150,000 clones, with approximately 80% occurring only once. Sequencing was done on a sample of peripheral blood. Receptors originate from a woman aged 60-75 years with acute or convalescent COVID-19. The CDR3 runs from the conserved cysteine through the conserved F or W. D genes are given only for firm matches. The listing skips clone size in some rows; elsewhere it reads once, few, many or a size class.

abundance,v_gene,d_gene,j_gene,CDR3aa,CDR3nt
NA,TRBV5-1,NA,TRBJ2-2,CASSGRTKNTGELFF,TGCGCCAGCAGCGGACGGACTAAGAACACCGGGGAGCTGTTTTTT
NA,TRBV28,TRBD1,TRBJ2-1,CASSRYPGTGGEAGLGNEQFF,TGTGCCAGCAGCCGATACCCCGGGACAGGGGGCGAGGCCGGACTGGGCAATGAGCAGTTCTTC
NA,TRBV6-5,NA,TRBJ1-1,CASNSVGQGRLEAFF,TGTGCCAGCAACTCCGTAGGGCAGGGCCGGCTGGAGGCTTTCTTT
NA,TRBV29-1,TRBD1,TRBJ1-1,CSVRTGMNTEAFF,TGCAGCGTGAGGACAGGGATGAACACTGAAGCTTTCTTT
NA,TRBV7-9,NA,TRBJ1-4,CASSPSGRGIVNEKLFF,TGTGCCAGCAGCCCTAGCGGCAGGGGTATTGTTAATGAAAAACTGTTTTTT
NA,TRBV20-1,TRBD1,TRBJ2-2,CSASRTGGGTGELFF,TGCAGTGCTAGTCGGACAGGGGGCGGAACCGGGGAGCTGTTTTTT
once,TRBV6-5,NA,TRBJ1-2,CASSHSRGNYGYTF,TGTGCCAGCAGTCACTCCCGGGGGAACTATGGCTACACCTTC
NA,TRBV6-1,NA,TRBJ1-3,CASSETGWGNTIYF,TGTGCCAGCAGCGAAACAGGGTGGGGAAACACCATATATTTT
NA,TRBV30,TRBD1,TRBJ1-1,CAWSVQGRTEAFF,TGTGCCTGGAGTGTACAGGGGAGGACTGAAGCTTTCTTT
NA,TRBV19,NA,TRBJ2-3,CASSINRRTTDTQYF,TGTGCCAGTAGTATTAACCGGAGGACCACAGATACGCAGTATTTT
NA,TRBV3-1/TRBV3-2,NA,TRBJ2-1,CASSQGGVNEQFF,TGTGCCAGCAGCCAAGGAGGAGTGAATGAGCAGTTCTTC
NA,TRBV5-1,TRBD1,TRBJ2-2,CASSRTGIYTGELFF,TGCGCCAGCAGCCGGACAGGCATCTACACCGGGGAGCTGTTTTTT
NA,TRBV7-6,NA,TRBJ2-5,CASSLTQGETQYF,TGTGCCAGCAGCTTGACCCAGGGAGAGACCCAGTACTTC
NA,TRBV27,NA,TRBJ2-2,CASSLNRGELFF,TGTGCCAGCAGTTTAAATAGGGGAGAGCTGTTTTTT
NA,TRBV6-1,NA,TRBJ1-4,CASSEGAGMSNEKLFF,TGTGCCAGCAGTGAAGGGGCAGGGATGTCTAATGAAAAACTGTTTTTT
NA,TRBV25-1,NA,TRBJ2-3,CASSGYRDTQYF,TGTGCCAGCAGTGGATACAGAGATACGCAGTATTTT
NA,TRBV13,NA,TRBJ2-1,CASSFRGAGEQFF,TGTGCCAGCAGCTTTCGGGGGGCAGGGGAGCAGTTCTTC
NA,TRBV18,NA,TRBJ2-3,CASSPPSFGVPDTQYF,TGTGCCAGCTCACCACCAAGTTTCGGGGTTCCAGATACGCAGTATTTT
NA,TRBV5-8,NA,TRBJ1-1,CASSQFQGSYTEAFF,TGTGCCAGCAGCCAATTCCAGGGGTCGTACACTGAAGCTTTCTTT
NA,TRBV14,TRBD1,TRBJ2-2,CASSPRDRGNTGELFF,TGTGCCAGCAGCCCGAGGGACAGGGGGAACACCGGGGAGCTGTTTTTT
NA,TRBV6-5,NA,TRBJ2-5,CASRSRRETQYF,TGTGCCAGCAGATCCCGGCGGGAGACCCAGTACTTC
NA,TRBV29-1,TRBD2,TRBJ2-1,CSVDSGGPEFF,TGCAGCGTTGACAGCGGGGGGCCCGAGTTCTTC
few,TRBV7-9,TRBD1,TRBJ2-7,CASSGTGYEQYF,TGTGCCAGCTCCGGGACAGGGTACGAGCAGTACTTC
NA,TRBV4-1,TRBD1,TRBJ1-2,CASSQRQGRLGNYGYTF,TGCGCCAGCAGCCAAAGACAGGGTAGGCTAGGGAACTATGGCTACACCTTC
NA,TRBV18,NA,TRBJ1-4,CASSPFDSSTNEKLFF,TGTGCCAGCTCACCGTTTGACAGTTCAACTAATGAAAAACTGTTTTTT
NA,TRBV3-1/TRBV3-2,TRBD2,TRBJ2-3,CASSQGAGTSGTDTQYF,TGTGCCAGCAGCCAGGGGGCCGGGACTAGCGGTACAGATACGCAGTATTTT
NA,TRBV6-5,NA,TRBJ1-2,CASSLNLEQGYTF,TGTGCCAGCAGTCTGAACCTTGAACAGGGCTACACCTTC